Listed here is a single TCR beta chain. This specimen belongs to a study of blood T cell repertoires in COVID-19. Whole-study context: PBMCs, B-cell-depleted T cells, or T cells provided the cDNA or gDNA that made up the material.

Per the original methods: From reference gene primer amplification, estimates of nucleated cell counts were derived. Only in-frame clones appear in the TCRdb table, and some are missing; sequencing was by immunoSEQ multiplex PCR. V and J calls and clone size are given by that table; D and trimming were obtained from the DNA. The table includes about 300,000 clones, more than 80% detected once. Per the germline V gene, CDR1 is LGHDT and CDR2 is YNNKEL (reference sequence). The germline V and J ends were trimmed by 0 bases and 1 base, with 6 bases remaining between them. This CDR3 is built from 14 residues.

The TCR comes from a man aged 18 to 29 who had recovered from COVID-19. Input material: peripheral blood. The rearrangement uses TRBV3-1 (or the pseudogene TRBV3-2) and TRBJ1-2, with D possibly being TRBD1 (5 bases). The DNA for the CDR3 is TGTGCCAGCAGCCAAGAACAGGATAACTATGGCTACACCTTC. Translation: CASSQEQDNYGYTF.